The clone carrying this TCR beta chain was seen only once. This sample stems from a study of blood T cell repertoires in COVID-19. Overall study: The cDNA or gDNA used as material had been derived from T cells, B-cell-depleted T cells, or PBMCs.

The table came from immunoSEQ multiplex PCR; TCRdb's copy has only in-frame clones and leaves some out. The sample lists more than 200,000 clones; around 88% were seen once. In Seattle, patients joined the study during active infection and were tracked longitudinally. This receptor was identified in a woman aged 25 to 39 with COVID-19, enrolled during active disease. Sequencing was carried out using peripheral blood.

The CDR3 reads CATRTGYEQFF. Here the CDR3 DNA reads TGTGCCACCCGGACAGGGTATGAGCAGTTCTTC. The gene calls are TRBV15 and TRBJ2-1; 8 bases are shared with TRBD1. Germline V gene sequence: CDR1 LNHNV, CDR2 YYDKDF (reference sequence). Unmatched junction bases numbered 2, after V lost 8 bases and J lost 8 bases. The CDR3 totals 11 residues.